These T cell receptor beta chains were read from a single sample in a study of graft-versus-host responses after intestinal transplantation. Their specific antigens are unknown. Sequencing used immunoSEQ multiplex PCR; TCRdb keeps in-frame clones, though not all of them. There are tens of thousands of clones in the sample; over 90% occur only once, and about 19% lies in the top ten. The specimen comprised unstimulated CD8+ T cells sorted from spleen or lymph node cells, sampled before transplant. The receptor set was obtained from a human donor who was the organ donor for an intestinal transplant. CDR3s include the opening cysteine and the closing phenylalanine or tryptophan. The D gene is left open where the match is weak. Expanded clones are given a class, and other clones once, few, many or no size at all.

J: TRBJ2-1; V: TRBV19; size: -; D: TRBD2; DNA: TGTGCCAGTAGTATTGTGGCTAGCGGGACAATCAATGAGCAGTTCTTC; CDR3: CASSIVASGTINEQFF
J: TRBJ1-2; V: TRBV6-1; size: -; D: TRBD1; DNA: TGTGCCAGCAGCCCAACATGGGACAGGGAAGGCTACACCTTC; CDR3: CASSPTWDREGYTF
J: TRBJ2-7; V: TRBV4-3; size: -; D: TRBD1; DNA: TGCGCCAGCAGCCAAACGCTCCAAATTCCGGGACAGGGGACGTACGAGCAGTACTTC; CDR3: CASSQTLQIPGQGTYEQYF
J: TRBJ2-1; V: TRBV11-2; size: -; D: TRBD2; DNA: TGTGCCAGCAGCTTAGAGGAGCGGGAGTTGTACAATGAGCAGTTCTTC; CDR3: CASSLEERELYNEQFF
J: TRBJ2-1; V: TRBV10-2; size: -; D: TRBD2; DNA: TGCGCCAGCAGTGCGGGGGGGGCCAATGAGCAGTTCTTC; CDR3: CASSAGGANEQFF
J: TRBJ2-5; V: TRBV5-1; size: -; D: TRBD2; DNA: TGCGCCAGCAGCTTGGTTGCGGGAGGGGGAGAGACCCAGTACTTC; CDR3: CASSLVAGGGETQYF
J: TRBJ2-5; V: TRBV6-1; size: -; D: TRBD2; DNA: TGTGCCAGCAGTGAAGATCCTAGCGGAGAGACCCAGTACTTC; CDR3: CASSEDPSGETQYF
J: TRBJ2-3; V: TRBV4-1; size: -; D: TRBD2; DNA: TGCGCCAGCAGCGATAGCGGGAGTGGTGTTACGCAGTATTTT; CDR3: CASSDSGSGVTQYF
J: TRBJ1-4; V: TRBV6-6; size: few; D: TRBD1; DNA: TGTGCCAGCAGTTATGGTCGACAGGGGACTGAAAAACTGTTTTTT; CDR3: CASSYGRQGTEKLFF
J: TRBJ2-3; V: TRBV28; size: -; D: -; DNA: TGTGCCAGCAGTCTCCTCCAGCCTAGCACAGATACGCAGTATTTT; CDR3: CASSLLQPSTDTQYF
J: TRBJ1-3; V: TRBV7-9; size: -; D: -; DNA: TGTGCCAGCAGGACAGTGTACTCTGGAAACACCATATATTTT; CDR3: CASRTVYSGNTIYF
J: TRBJ2-7; V: TRBV6-5; size: -; D: -; DNA: TGTGCCAGCAGTTACCCCGACAGGACAAAGTACTTC; CDR3: CASSYPDRTKYF
J: TRBJ2-1; V: TRBV9; size: -; D: -; DNA: TGTGCCAGCAGCGTAGACGGGTCGATGGACAATGAGCAGTTCTTC; CDR3: CASSVDGSMDNEQFF
J: TRBJ1-5; V: TRBV28; size: -; D: -; DNA: TGTGCCAGCAGTTTATGGGTGGGGGACACCCTAAGGGAACAGCCCCAGCATTTT; CDR3: CASSLWVGDTLREQPQHF
J: TRBJ2-4; V: TRBV5-1; size: -; D: TRBD1; DNA: TGCGCCAGCAGCTTCGGCTGGACAGGGGGCATGAGGAACATTCAGTACTTC; CDR3: CASSFGWTGGMRNIQYF
J: TRBJ1-1; V: TRBV5-7; size: few; D: -; DNA: TGTGCCAGCATGGCAGGGGAAGGTATGAACACTGAAGCTTTCTTT; CDR3: CASMAGEGMNTEAFF
J: TRBJ2-7; V: TRBV5-8; size: -; D: -; DNA: TGTGCCAGCAGCTTCCTCGGTGATAGTGGGTCCTACGAGCAGTACTTC; CDR3: CASSFLGDSGSYEQYF
J: TRBJ2-5; V: TRBV7-2; size: -; D: -; DNA: TGTGCCAGCAGCCCGAAGGCCGTACGGGGAGAGACCCAGTACTTC; CDR3: CASSPKAVRGETQYF